The next 27 T cell receptor beta chains were all read from a single sample in a study of T cells in Graves' hyperthyroidism and ophthalmopathy. Amplified TCR beta CDR3 regions came from RNA transcripts. The study used the HTBI primer set for a first-round RT-PCR of the TCR CDR3. TCRdb re-analysed the multiplex PCR reads in MiXCR, keeping a single row per CDR3 protein. The data contain around 400,000 distinct CDR3 sequences, less than 15% of them singletons. What was sequenced was blood. These receptors were taken from a woman aged 18-29 years with Graves' hyperthyroidism.

In this sample, this clonotype turned up many times. The gene calls are TRBV6-2 or TRBV6-3 and TRBJ1-2; D gene unclear. Trimming left V 0 bases short and J 8 bases short, with 16 bases between. The V gene's germline CDR1 is MNHEY and CDR2 SVGEGT. This CDR3 is 15 amino acids long. For the CDR3, the DNA is TGTGCCAGCAGTTACTCGACACCTCAAGGGAGAGGCTACACCTTC. Translating gives CASSYSTPQGRGYTF.

There are a few counts of this clonotype. The chain carries TRBV2 and TRBJ2-3; D tentatively reads TRBD1 or TRBD2 (6 bases each). The CDR3 is made up of 14 amino acids. CDR1 and CDR2 from the germline V gene are SNHLY and FYNNEI. V was cut by 6 bases and J by 7 bases, with 17 bases left in between. CDR3: CASRAVRGQNTQYF. As DNA, the CDR3 is TGTGCCAGCAGGGCCGTCCGGGGGCAAAATACGCAGTATTTT.

V is TRBV7-6 and J is TRBJ1-1; D is unclear. CDR1 and CDR2 from the germline V gene are SGHVS and FNYEAQ. Trimming stripped 5 bases from V and 0 bases from J, with 10 bases between. The CDR3 totals 14 residues. In DNA, the CDR3 is TGTGCCAGCAGCGGTGGAGAGGTGAACACTGAAGCTTTCTTT. It translates to CASSGGEVNTEAFF.

This clonotype turned up a few times. The chain has TRBV9 and TRBJ1-4; D not resolved. Trimming pared 4 bases from V and 5 bases from J, leaving 12 bases between. There are 14 residues in the CDR3. Germline V lookup: CDR1 SGDLS, CDR2 YYNGEE. The CDR3 nucleotides are TGTGCCAGCAGCCCCCGCCCGCTGAATGAAAAACTGTTTTTT. Residues: CASSPRPLNEKLFF.

Of note for this clonotype: Given the absence of the conserved phenylalanine or tryptophan at the CDR3 end, a read error is likely. The limits of the CDR3 on the DNA are not certain, so only TCRdb's listed CDR3 is given. The gene calls are TRBV7-3 and TRBJ1-2. Germline V gene data show CDR1 as SGHTA and CDR2 as FQGTGA. The CDR3 adds up to 10 amino acids, both ends counted. The CDR3 sequence: CASRVTSGRA.

This chain connects TRBV3-1 to TRBJ1-2; possibly TRBD1 for D (5 bases). Per the germline V gene, CDR1 is LGHDT and CDR2 is YNNKEL (reference sequence). The CDR3 has 13 residues. V lost 4 bases, J lost 7 bases, and 13 bases lay in between. CDR3 amino acids: CASSLEVGGGYTF. As DNA, the CDR3 is TGTGCCAGCAGCCTGGAGGTCGGGGGTGGCTACACCTTC. Full variable domain (rest looked up from reference TRBV3-1 and TRBJ1-2): DTAVSQTPKYLVTQMGNDKSIKCEQNLGHDTMYWYKQDSKKFLKIMFSYNNKELIINETVPNRFSPKSPDKAHLNLHINSLELGDSAVYFCASSLEVGGGYTFGSGTRLTVV.

At least ten counts were recorded for this clonotype. The chain combines TRBV6-2 or TRBV6-3 with TRBJ1-1; possibly TRBD1 for D (5 bases). The germline gives CDR1 MNHEY, CDR2 SVGEGT. The V end lost 6 bases, the J end lost 4 bases, and 24 bases lay between the germline ends. This CDR3 region has 17 residues. As DNA, the CDR3 is TGTGCCAGCAGCCCCCGTTCACCAACAGGAATAGGCACTGAAGCTTTCTTT. Encoded protein: CASSPRSPTGIGTEAFF.

V and J are TRBV15 and TRBJ2-7; TRBD1 aligns across 11 bases. The CDR3 length is 14 residues. J was trimmed by 1 base and V by 6 bases; bases with no gene match: 2. Per the germline V gene, CDR1 is LNHNV and CDR2 is YYDKDF (reference sequence). The CDR3 here is CATRGQGVSYEQYF. The CDR3 DNA sequence: TGTGCCACCAGGGGACAGGGGGTTTCCTACGAGCAGTACTTC. Complete variable domain (other parts from reference TRBV15 and TRBJ2-7): DAMVIQNPRYQVTQFGKPVTLSCSQTLNHNVMYWYQQKSSQAPKLLFHYYDKDFNNEADTPDNFQSRRPNTSFCFLDIRSPGLGDTAMYLCATRGQGVSYEQYFGPGTRLTVT.

This clonotype occurred a few times. The rearrangement uses TRBV3-1 and TRBJ1-2; weak D call: TRBD1 (6 bases). Per germline, CDR1 LGHDT and CDR2 YNNKEL (reference sequence). The ends were cut back, 1 base at V and 5 bases at J, with 14 bases in the middle. The CDR3 loop spans 15 amino acids. The CDR3 DNA follows: TGTGCCAGCAGCCAAGGATCAGGGGACCTTTATGGCTACACCTTC. Encoded protein: CASSQGSGDLYGYTF.

This clonotype came up many times. The V gene is TRBV20-1, the J gene TRBJ2-1; 10 nucleotides align to TRBD2. CDR1 is DFQATT, CDR2 SNEGSKA, per germline (reference sequence). V shed 4 bases, J shed 3 bases, and the junction held 6 bases outside the gene matches. The CDR3 consists of 15 residues. CDR3 in amino acids: CSAKALAGFYNEQFF. As DNA, the CDR3 is TGCAGTGCTAAGGCACTAGCGGGGTTCTACAATGAGCAGTTCTTC.

This clonotype was counted ten times or more. V is TRBV30 and J is TRBJ1-5; 10 bases agree with TRBD1. The germline CDR1 and CDR2 sequences are GTSNPN and SVGIG (reference sequence). The length of the CDR3 is 13 residues. After removal of 4 bases from V and 7 bases from J, the junction contained 4 bases not matched to a gene. CDR3 region: CAWNPTGGQPQHF. CDR3 bases: TGTGCCTGGAACCCGACAGGGGGCCAGCCCCAGCATTTT.

This clonotype was counted a single time. The rearrangement links TRBV6-2 or TRBV6-3 to TRBJ2-5; unclear D gene. V lost 10 bases and J 5 bases, leaving 11 bases between the germline ends. This CDR3 has 11 residues. The germline V gene has CDR1 MNHEY and CDR2 SVGEGT. The CDR3 loop reads CANAGVETQYF. The CDR3 DNA is TGTGCCAACGCCGGTGTGGAGACCCAGTACTTC.

J is TRBJ1-2 and V is TRBV4-3; D unresolved. CDR1 is LGHNA, CDR2 YSLEER, per germline. This CDR3 has 13 amino acids. V lost 0 bases and J 3 bases, leaving 5 bases between the germline ends. Here the CDR3 reads CASSQDLDYGYTF. CDR3 in DNA: TGCGCCAGCAGCCAAGATTTGGACTATGGCTACACCTTC.

This clonotype was counted between two and nine times. J is TRBJ1-2 and V is TRBV6-2 or TRBV6-3; 7 bases are a match to TRBD1. The CDR3 extends over 14 amino acids. Germline V gene lookup returns CDR1 MNHEY and CDR2 SVGEGT. V lost 6 bases to trimming and J lost 3 bases; unmatched junction nucleotides: 7. For the CDR3, the DNA is TGTGCCAGCAGGAATGACAGGGTATACTATGGCTACACCTTC. Translating it yields CASRNDRVYYGYTF.

Turning to this clonotype: Just one base apart from a much larger clone, this may be a read error. The rearrangement joins TRBV20-1 to TRBJ1-1; possible D gene TRBD1, 5 bases. Per germline, CDR1 DFQATT and CDR2 SNEGSKA (reference sequence). Between the trimmed V and J ends, which lost 4 bases and 5 bases, there was a span of 23 bases. The CDR3 totals 16 residues. The CDR3 DNA reads TGCAGTGCTAAAGATCCTTCGGGCAGGGAAGGAACTGAAGCTTTCTTT. Its protein is CSAKDPSGREGTEAFF.

This clonotype was counted many times. V is TRBV15 and J is TRBJ1-5, with 8 bases matching TRBD1. This CDR3 has 14 residues. The germline gives CDR1 LNHNV, CDR2 YYDKDF (reference sequence). Germline trimming cut 5 bases from V and 10 bases from J; bases unmatched to any gene: 10. Here the CDR3 DNA reads TGTGCCACCAGCGGACCACAGGGGGAGGGACCCCAGCATTTT. This encodes CATSGPQGEGPQHF. The full variable domain, rest sourced from reference TRBV15 and TRBJ1-5, is DAMVIQNPRYQVTQFGKPVTLSCSQTLNHNVMYWYQQKSSQAPKLLFHYYDKDFNNEADTPDNFQSRRPNTSFCFLDIRSPGLGDTAMYLCATSGPQGEGPQHFGDGTRLSIL.

This clonotype occurred many times. This chain links TRBV12-3 or TRBV12-4 with TRBJ2-1, with D unclear. This CDR3 is 16 amino acids long. V was pared by 2 bases and J by 0 bases, with 11 bases between. The CDR3, as DNA: TGTGCCAGCAGTTTACGCGCCTCGAGCTCCTACAATGAGCAGTTCTTC. Its protein product is CASSLRASSSYNEQFF.

This chain connects TRBV13 to TRBJ2-6; D unclear. The CDR3 contains 14 residues. Deletions cut 7 bases from V and 4 bases from J, with 11 bases between. Germline CDR1 is PRHDT and CDR2 is FYEKMQ (reference sequence). CDR3 in DNA: TGTGCCAGCACAAATCGCCCCGGGGCCAACGTCCTGACTTTC. This gives the protein CASTNRPGANVLTF.

This clonotype was recorded a few times. The CDR3 DNA sequence: TGCAGCGTTGATCCAGGGAGATTCAGCTATGGCTACACCTTC. Translation gives CSVDPGRFSYGYTF. The rearrangement joins TRBV29-1 to TRBJ1-2, with TRBD1 as a possible D gene (5 bases). The CDR3 contains 14 residues. Per the germline V gene, CDR1 is SQVTM and CDR2 is ANQGSEA. Trimming left V 3 bases short and J 4 bases short, with 15 bases between. The full variable domain, with the rest looked up from reference TRBV29-1 and TRBJ1-2, is SAVISQKPSRDICQRGTSLTIQCQVDSQVTMMFWYRQQPGQSLTLIATANQGSEATYESGFVIDKFPISRPNLTFSTLTVSNMSPEDSSIYLCSVDPGRFSYGYTFGSGTRLTVV.

Of note for this clonotype: Sequence at one end of the junction differs from germline and may be a read error. V is TRBV19 and J is TRBJ2-5; 10 bases line up with TRBD1. CDR3 size: 16 residues. Germline V CDR1 and CDR2: LNHDA, SQIVND (reference sequence). The CDR3 reads CASSMEGTGARWTQYF. In DNA form, the CDR3 reads TGTGCCAGCAGTATGGAGGGGACAGGGGCCCGCTGGACCCAGTACTTC.

This clonotype has a handful of counts. The V and J genes are TRBV7-6 and TRBJ2-2; TRBD2 agrees at 8 bases. Trimming took 5 bases from V and 4 from J; bases not matched to a gene: 6. Germline V lookup: CDR1 SGHVS, CDR2 FNYEAQ. The CDR3 consists of 15 residues. The CDR3 protein is CASSPTSVSTGELFF. CDR3 in DNA: TGTGCCAGCAGCCCGACTAGCGTTAGCACCGGGGAGCTGTTTTTT.

This clonotype was recorded a few times. The chain is built from TRBV9 and TRBJ1-1; D is unresolved. The CDR3 has 10 residues. Trimming cost V 7 bases and J 9 bases, with 10 bases left between them. The germline gives CDR1 SGDLS, CDR2 YYNGEE. The chain's CDR3 is CASGDEKAFF. The CDR3 DNA reads TGTGCCAGCGGCGACGAGAAAGCTTTCTTT. Drawing the rest from reference TRBV9 and TRBJ1-1, the complete variable domain is DSGVTQTPKHLITATGQRVTLRCSPRSGDLSVYWYQQSLDQGLQFLIQYYNGEERAKGNILERFSAQQFPDLHSELNLSSLELGDSALYFCASGDEKAFFGQGTRLTVV.

In its sample, this clonotype was seen many times. The chain joins TRBV20-1 to TRBJ2-7; TRBD1 matches at 7 bases. Germline V CDR1 and CDR2: DFQATT, SNEGSKA (reference sequence). The CDR3 loop spans 12 amino acids. J was trimmed by 3 bases and V by 5 bases; bases with no gene match: 4. The CDR3 protein is CSAPRQGYEQYF. DNA of the CDR3: TGCAGTGCTCCCAGACAGGGCTACGAGCAGTACTTC.

In this sample, this clonotype turned up a few times. The chain links TRBV5-1 to TRBJ1-4; D is possibly TRBD1 (5 bases). CDR3 length: 17 amino acids. The germline V gene encodes CDR1 SGHRS and CDR2 YFSETQ. Trimming left V 1 base short and J 6 bases short, with 19 bases between. CDR3 nucleotide sequence: TGCGCCAGCAGCTTGCCCGGCCCCAAGGTAGGGGATGAAAAACTGTTTTTT. It translates to CASSLPGPKVGDEKLFF.

This clonotype appeared many times. The chain employs TRBV28 and TRBJ2-7; D gene ambiguous. V was pared by 6 bases and J by 5 bases, with 17 bases between. This CDR3 region has 14 residues. CDR1 and CDR2 (germline): MDHEN, SYDVKM. CDR3 region: CASSPRPNPHEQYF. The CDR3 DNA follows: TGTGCCAGCAGCCCACGACCAAACCCCCACGAGCAGTACTTC.

This clonotype was recorded a few times. The rearrangement uses TRBV9 and TRBJ1-4; 7 nucleotides align to TRBD1. Germline loops: CDR1 SGDLS, CDR2 YYNGEE. The CDR3 loop spans 14 amino acids. Trimming took 4 bases from V and 4 from J; bases not matched to a gene: 4. CDR3 amino acids: CASSRDSRNEKLFF. The CDR3 DNA sequence: TGTGCCAGCAGCCGGGACAGCCGTAATGAAAAACTGTTTTTT.

The chain uses TRBV20-1 and TRBJ2-5, with D possibly being TRBD2 (7 bases). The length of the CDR3 is 15 residues. Trimming took 0 bases from V and 5 from J, leaving 16 bases between them. The germline gives CDR1 DFQATT, CDR2 SNEGSKA (reference sequence). CDR3 sequence reads: CSARESRRGGETQYF. Here the CDR3 DNA reads TGCAGTGCTAGAGAATCACGGAGGGGGGGGGAGACCCAGTACTTC.